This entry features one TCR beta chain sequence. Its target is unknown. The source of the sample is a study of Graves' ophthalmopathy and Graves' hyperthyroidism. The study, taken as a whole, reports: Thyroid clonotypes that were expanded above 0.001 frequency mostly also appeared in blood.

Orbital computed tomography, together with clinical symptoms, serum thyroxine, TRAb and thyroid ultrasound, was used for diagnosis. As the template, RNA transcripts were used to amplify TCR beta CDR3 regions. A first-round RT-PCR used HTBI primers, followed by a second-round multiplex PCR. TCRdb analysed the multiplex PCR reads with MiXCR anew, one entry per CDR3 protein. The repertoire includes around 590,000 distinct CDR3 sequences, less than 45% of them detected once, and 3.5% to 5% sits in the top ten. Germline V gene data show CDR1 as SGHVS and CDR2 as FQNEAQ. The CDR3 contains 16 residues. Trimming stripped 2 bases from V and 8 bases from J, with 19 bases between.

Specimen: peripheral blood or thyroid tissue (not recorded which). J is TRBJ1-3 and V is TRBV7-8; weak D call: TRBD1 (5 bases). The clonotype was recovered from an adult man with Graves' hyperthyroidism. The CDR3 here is CASSLHGTTQEHTIYF. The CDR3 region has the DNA TGTGCCAGCAGCTTACACGGGACTACTCAGGAGCACACCATATATTTT.